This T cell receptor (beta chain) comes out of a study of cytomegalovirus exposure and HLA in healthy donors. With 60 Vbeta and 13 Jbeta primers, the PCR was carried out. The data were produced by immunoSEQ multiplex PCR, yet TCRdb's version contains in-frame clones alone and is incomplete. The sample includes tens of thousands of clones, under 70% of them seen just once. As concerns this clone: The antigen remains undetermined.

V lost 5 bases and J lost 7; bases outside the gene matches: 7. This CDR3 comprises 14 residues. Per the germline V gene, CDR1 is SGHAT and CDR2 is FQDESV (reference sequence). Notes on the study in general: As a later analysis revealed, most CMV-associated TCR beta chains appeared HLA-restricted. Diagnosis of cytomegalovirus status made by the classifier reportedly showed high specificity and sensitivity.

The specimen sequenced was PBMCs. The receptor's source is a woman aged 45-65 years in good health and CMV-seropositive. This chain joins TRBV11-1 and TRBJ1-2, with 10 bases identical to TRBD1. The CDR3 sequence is CASSTTGTGAGYTF. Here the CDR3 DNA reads TGTGCCAGCAGCACCACCGGGACAGGGGCTGGCTACACCTTC. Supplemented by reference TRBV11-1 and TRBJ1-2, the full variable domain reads EAEVAQSPRYKITEKSQAVAFWCDPISGHATLYWYRQILGQGPELLVQFQDESVVDDSQLPKDRFSAERLKGVDSTLKIQPAELGDSAMYLCASSTTGTGAGYTFGSGTRLTVV.